These 21 T cell receptor beta chains share one sample of origin, sequenced in a study of T cells after yellow fever vaccination. TCRdb fed the 5' RACE reads into MiXCR, producing one record per CDR3 protein. The sample consists of about 330,000 distinct CDR3 sequences, around 7.3% of them appearing once. The sequencing here drew on PBMCs, taken approximately 40 days after the first yellow fever vaccination. These receptors all stem from a man aged 18 to 30 who received the YFV17D yellow fever vaccine.

A few counts support this clonotype. The genes are TRBV11-3 and TRBJ2-7; D is possibly TRBD2 (5 bases). Germline CDR1 and CDR2: SGHNT and YENEEA. The length of the CDR3 is 15 residues. The ends were cut back, 5 bases at V and 5 bases at J, with 19 bases in the middle. Written as DNA, the CDR3 is TGTGCCAGCAGCCTCATTGGGGTAGCGTGCCACGAGCAGTACGTC. This codes for CASSLIGVACHEQYV.

This clonotype appeared many times. This chain uses TRBV20-1 with TRBJ2-7; no clear D. Trimming shortened V by 1 base and J by 7 bases, and 14 bases separated the two germline ends. This CDR3 has 13 residues. Germline loops: CDR1 DFQATT, CDR2 SNEGSKA (reference sequence). The DNA for the CDR3 is TGCAGTGCTAGAGGACCCGCAGCTGAGGAGCAGTACGTC. The encoded protein is CSARGPAAEEQYV.

V gene TRBV18 combines with J gene TRBJ2-1; 9 nucleotides align to TRBD1. Germline V gives CDR1 KGHSH, CDR2 LQKENI. The CDR3 has 15 residues. Trimming at V came to 1 base and at J to 2 bases, leaving 0 bases not matched to a gene. CDR3 in DNA: TGTGCCAGCTCACCACGACAGGGGGCCTACAATGAGCAGTTCTTC. This codes for CASSPRQGAYNEQFF.

The sample holds many counts of this clonotype. V usage is TRBV7-2 and J usage is TRBJ2-3, with D possibly TRBD2 on 5 matching bases. This CDR3 region has 15 residues. V shed 1 base and J shed 4 bases, with 12 bases lying between them. CDR1 and CDR2 from the germline V gene are SGHTA and FQGNSA. CDR3 sequence: CASSLGIGRADTQYF. CDR3 nucleotides: TGTGCCAGCAGCTTAGGTATAGGGCGGGCAGATACGCAGTATTTT.

The chain links TRBV9 to TRBJ2-3; no clear D gene. Germline CDR1 SGDLS, CDR2 YYNGEE. This CDR3 has 14 amino acids. Trimming took off 0 bases at V and 2 bases at J, with 7 bases between the two ends. The CDR3 is CASSVVVDTDTQYF. CDR3 DNA sequence: TGTGCCAGCAGCGTAGTGGTGGACACAGATACGCAGTATTTT.

The rearrangement joins TRBV9 to TRBJ1-5; 7 bases agree with TRBD1. Trimming at V came to 5 bases and at J to 1 base, leaving 12 bases not matched to a gene. CDR1 and CDR2 (germline): SGDLS, YYNGEE. CDR3 length: 17 residues. The CDR3 DNA reads TGTGCCAGCAGTGAATTAGACAGGGTACCAAGCAATCAGCCCCAGCATTTT. Protein: CASSELDRVPSNQPQHF.

The rearrangement joins TRBV27 to TRBJ1-2; 9 bases agree with TRBD1. The CDR3 spans 17 residues. V dropped 1 base and J dropped 7; count of bases not matched to a gene: 13. Looked up from germline, CDR1 is MNHEY and CDR2 is SMNVEV (reference sequence). The CDR3 sequence: CASSLLLGQGGFGGYTF. The CDR3, as DNA: TGTGCCAGCAGTTTATTACTGGGACAGGGAGGGTTTGGTGGCTACACCTTC.

The CDR3 DNA reads as TGTGCCAGCAGCTTACGGCGGTCCCTACTTAACAATGAGCAGTTCTTC. It codes for CASSLRRSLLNNEQFF. The chain uses TRBV7-9 and TRBJ2-1, with D unclear. Looked up from germline, CDR1 is SEHNR and CDR2 is FQNEAQ (reference sequence). The CDR3 contains 16 residues. V shed 2 bases and J shed 5 bases, with 16 bases lying between them.

This clonotype has only a few counts. V usage is TRBV7-3 and J usage is TRBJ2-2, with 16 bases lining up with TRBD2. CDR3 length equals 17 residues. Trimming cost V 4 bases and J 5 bases; bases outside gene matches: 4. Germline CDR1 is SGHTA and CDR2 is FQGTGA. The CDR3 nucleotides are TGTGCCAGCAGCTCGGGACTAGCGGGGGGGCATACCGGGGAGCTGTTTTTT. Residues: CASSSGLAGGHTGELFF.

The rearrangement links TRBV20-1 to TRBJ1-1; 8 nucleotides agree with TRBD1. After removal of 5 bases from V and 9 bases from J, the junction contained 8 bases not matched to a gene. The CDR3 contains 12 residues. Per the germline V gene, CDR1 is DFQATT and CDR2 is SNEGSKA (reference sequence). The CDR3 DNA is TGCAGTGCTTTTCCTGGACAGGGAAAAGCTTTCTTT. Amino acid sequence: CSAFPGQGKAFF.

This clonotype has a handful of counts. The rearrangement uses TRBV12-3 or TRBV12-4 and TRBJ2-3; D might be TRBD2 (6 bases). The CDR3 has 16 residues. V dropped 4 bases and J dropped 0 bases, with 14 bases sitting between them. The CDR3 region is CASSSGTLGSTDTQYF. The CDR3, as DNA: TGTGCCAGCAGTTCAGGGACTCTGGGAAGCACAGATACGCAGTATTTT.

The chain employs TRBV6-4 and TRBJ2-3; D is unclear. The V end lost 2 bases, the J end lost 7 bases, and 10 bases lay between the germline ends. The CDR3 runs to 13 residues. CDR1 and CDR2 (germline): MRHNA, SNTAGT. The DNA for the CDR3 is TGTGCCAGCAGTGACATCGCCGGTAATACGCAGTATTTT. Translation: CASSDIAGNTQYF.

This clonotype has a handful of counts. The chain links TRBV19 to TRBJ2-1; 9 positions match TRBD2. V was clipped by 5 bases and J by 8 bases; unmatched bases: 4. In germline, CDR1 is LNHDA, CDR2 SQIVND (reference sequence). The CDR3 runs 13 residues. The CDR3 nucleotides are TGTGCCAGTAGTTCCAGCGGGGGGTATGAGCAGTTCTTC. Its translation: CASSSSGGYEQFF.

This clonotype was recorded at least ten times. This chain uses TRBV7-8 with TRBJ2-3; D possibly matches TRBD1 or TRBD2 (5 bases each). V was clipped by 6 bases and J by 2 bases, with 12 bases between them. The CDR3 has 14 amino acids. Germline V gives CDR1 SGHVS, CDR2 FQNEAQ. CDR3 DNA sequence: TGTGCCAGCAGACGGGACCCCTACACAGATACGCAGTATTTT. It is translated as CASRRDPYTDTQYF.

This clonotype appeared a few times. The CDR3: CASREESSYNEQFF. In DNA form, the CDR3 reads TGTGCCAGCAGGGAGGAGTCCTCCTACAATGAGCAGTTCTTC. This chain uses TRBV5-5 with TRBJ2-1; maybe TRBD2 (5 bases). CDR3 length: 14 residues. V lost 5 bases to trimming and J lost 0 bases, with 9 bases between them. Germline V CDR1 and CDR2: SGHKS, YYEKEE (reference sequence).

The V and J genes are TRBV18 and TRBJ2-7; D is ambiguous. V was cut by 3 bases and J by 0 bases, with 6 bases left in between. The CDR3 runs 13 residues. In germline, CDR1 is KGHSH, CDR2 LQKENI. The DNA for the CDR3 is TGTGCCAGCTCACCCCCAATCTCCTACGAGCAGTACTTC. This encodes CASSPPISYEQYF.

As regards this clonotype: This could be a read error, since a much larger clone is one nucleotide away. The chain is built from TRBV5-1 and TRBJ2-3, with a weak D call TRBD1 (5 bases). CDR1 is SGHRS and CDR2 is YFSETQ in the germline V gene. This CDR3 has 12 residues. V was trimmed by 5 bases and J by 12 bases, leaving 16 bases between them. The CDR3 spells CASSAGWYRQYF. The DNA for the CDR3 is TGCGCCAGCAGTGCAGGGTGGTATCGCCAGTATTTT.

The chain recombines TRBV6-2 or TRBV6-3 with TRBJ2-5, with D unresolved. The CDR3 has 14 residues. Germline V lookup: CDR1 MNHEY, CDR2 SVGEGT. V shed 2 bases and J shed 0 bases, with 7 bases lying between them. In DNA form, the CDR3 reads TGTGCCAGCAGTTACCTTGCTGACCAAGAGACCCAGTACTTC. Its protein is CASSYLADQETQYF.

J is TRBJ2-3 and V is TRBV9, with 12 positions matching TRBD2. Trimming removed 0 bases from V and 5 bases from J; junction bases left unmatched: 7. This CDR3 comprises 17 residues. From germline, CDR1 is SGDLS and CDR2 YYNGEE. The chain's CDR3 is CASSVGASGGAGDTQYF. For the CDR3, the DNA is TGTGCCAGCAGCGTAGGGGCTAGCGGGGGGGCCGGAGATACGCAGTATTTT. The full variable domain, its missing parts supplied by reference TRBV9 and TRBJ2-3, is DSGVTQTPKHLITATGQRVTLRCSPRSGDLSVYWYQQSLDQGLQFLIQYYNGEERAKGNILERFSAQQFPDLHSELNLSSLELGDSALYFCASSVGASGGAGDTQYFGPGTRLTVL.

V gene TRBV7-2 combines with J gene TRBJ2-2, with 10 positions matching TRBD2. CDR3 length equals 17 residues. CDR1 is SGHTA, CDR2 FQGNSA, per germline. The V gene end was trimmed by 3 bases and the J gene end by 1 base; junction bases not matched to a gene: 5. The CDR3 sequence: CASSFTSGVGNTGELFF. DNA of the CDR3: TGTGCCAGCAGCTTCACTAGCGGGGTGGGGAACACCGGGGAGCTGTTTTTT.

The J gene is TRBJ2-1, the V gene TRBV12-3 or TRBV12-4, with 7 bases that match TRBD2. The V and J ends lost 6 bases and 2 bases, in that order; junction bases with no gene match: 4. CDR3 length equals 14 residues. DNA for the CDR3: TGTGCCAGCAGCTGGGACTATACCTACAATGAGCAGTTCTTC. Translating gives CASSWDYTYNEQFF.